The subject of this entry is one T cell receptor (beta chain). This record belongs to a study of T-cell memory formation after mild COVID-19. 5'RACE primed at constant segments yielded TCR alpha and TCR beta cDNA libraries bearing sample barcodes and UMIs. TCRdb re-called the 5' RACE reads with MiXCR, one entry per CDR3 protein. The repertoire includes fewer than 600,000 distinct CDR3 sequences, about 20% of them detected once, and about 8.2% sits in the top ten. Germline V gene sequence: CDR1 SGHVS, CDR2 FNYEAQ. The CDR3 has 11 amino acids. V was pared by 5 bases and J by 10 bases, with 3 bases of the junction left unmatched.

The material sequenced was PBMCs or a T cell subset sorted from them (not recorded which). This chain joins TRBV7-6 and TRBJ1-1, with TRBD1 identical over 8 bases. This receptor was taken from an adult woman who had mild COVID-19 (a few samples of this study predate the infection). Cell type and time point are not known. CDR3 bases: TGTGCCAGCAGCCAGGGGGCCGCAGCTTTCTTT. Its translation: CASSQGAAAFF.